The next 10 T cell receptor beta chains were all read from a single sample in a study of T cell clones after liver transplantation. Profiling relied on immunoSEQ multiplex PCR, and the TCRdb table lists in-frame clones only, not all of them. The sample holds 20,000 to 30,000 clones, around 63% seen once. Sequences were derived from CD4+ T cells from blood, sampled before liver transplant. The receptors originated from a human donor who received a liver transplant.

The gene calls are TRBV15 and TRBJ2-6; a weak D match, TRBD2 (6 bases). The V end lost 1 base, the J end lost 2 bases, and 9 bases lay between the germline ends. There are 16 residues in the CDR3. Germline loops: CDR1 LNHNV, CDR2 YYDKDF (reference sequence). In DNA form, the CDR3 reads TGTGCCACCAGCAGAGGCCGCGGGGCTGGGGCCAACGTCCTGACTTTC. Its protein is CATSRGRGAGANVLTF.

The chain links TRBV5-1 to TRBJ1-1, with 11 bases fitting TRBD1. Germline V gene sequence: CDR1 SGHRS, CDR2 YFSETQ. The CDR3 has 15 residues. The V and J ends lost 6 bases and 4 bases, in that order; junction bases with no gene match: 8. The CDR3 DNA follows: TGCGCCAGCATCGGACAGGGGGCGCGAAGCACTGAAGCTTTCTTT. This encodes CASIGQGARSTEAFF.

This chain uses TRBV11-2 with TRBJ2-3; D gene unclear. The germline CDR1 and CDR2 sequences are SGHAT and FQNNGV. The CDR3 loop spans 14 amino acids. V gave up 7 bases and J gave up 6 bases, with 17 bases separating them. The CDR3 DNA sequence: TGTGCCAGCACCATTACCCCCTCAGGCGATACGCAGTATTTT. Protein product: CASTITPSGDTQYF. Variable domain in full (rest from reference TRBV11-2 and TRBJ2-3): EAGVAQSPRYKIIEKRQSVAFWCNPISGHATLYWYQQILGQGPKLLIQFQNNGVVDDSQLPKDRFSAERLKGVDSTLKIQPAKLEDSAVYLCASTITPSGDTQYFGPGTRLTVL.

In nucleotides, the CDR3 is TGCGCCAGCAGCCAAGAACCTAGCGGGGGGAGGACCGGGGAGCTGTTTTTT. It is translated as CASSQEPSGGRTGELFF. V usage is TRBV4-1 and J usage is TRBJ2-2; 11 nucleotides line up with TRBD2. CDR3 size: 17 residues. V shed 0 bases and J 5 bases; nucleotides not matched to a gene: 5. Germline values: CDR1 MGHRA, CDR2 YSYEKL.

This clone has just a few counts. V usage is TRBV5-1 and J usage is TRBJ1-6; a possible D gene is TRBD1 (6 bases). The CDR3 spans 16 residues. The ends were cut back, 0 bases at V and 7 bases at J, with 14 bases in the middle. Germline CDR1 is SGHRS and CDR2 is YFSETQ. In DNA, the CDR3 is TGCGCCAGCAGCTTGGGAGACAGGATGGGCAATTCACCCCTCCACTTT. It codes for CASSLGDRMGNSPLHF.

The V call is TRBV29-1, the J call TRBJ2-7; TRBD1 aligns across 10 bases. V dropped 4 bases and J dropped 6; count of bases not matched to a gene: 6. Germline V lookup: CDR1 SQVTM, CDR2 ANQGSEA. This CDR3 has 13 residues. DNA of the CDR3: TGCAGCGTTGCCGGGACAGGGGCTAGCGAGCAGTACTTC. Translation gives CSVAGTGASEQYF.

This chain uses TRBV5-1 with TRBJ1-4; maybe TRBD1 (6 bases). Germline V CDR1 and CDR2: SGHRS, YFSETQ. This CDR3 comprises 14 residues. The V end was cut by 6 bases, the J end by 0 bases, with 9 bases between. DNA for the CDR3: TGCGCCAGCAAAGAGGGGGCAACTAATGAAAAACTGTTTTTT. Translated: CASKEGATNEKLFF. Using reference TRBV5-1 and TRBJ1-4 for the parts outside the CDR3, the full variable domain is KAGVTQTPRYLIKTRGQQVTLSCSPISGHRSVSWYQQTPGQGLQFLFEYFSETQRNKGNFPGRFSGRQFSNSRSEMNVSTLELGDSALYLCASKEGATNEKLFFGSGTQLSVL.

The chain employs TRBV7-2 and TRBJ2-3; D not certain. CDR1 is SGHTA and CDR2 is FQGNSA in the germline V gene. This CDR3 is 13 amino acids long. V was clipped by 6 bases and J by 0 bases, with 7 bases between them. CDR3 in amino acids: CASRSTSTDTQYF. In DNA form, the CDR3 reads TGTGCCAGCAGGTCGACTAGCACAGATACGCAGTATTTT.

The chain employs TRBV7-2 and TRBJ2-1; 7 bases are shared with TRBD2. Trimming removed 4 bases from V and 16 bases from J; junction bases left unmatched: 13. CDR1 and CDR2 (germline): SGHTA, FQGNSA. There are 13 residues in the CDR3. The CDR3 DNA sequence: TGTGCCAGCAGCTCTTACGCCCTAGCGGAACCCTTCTTC. Its translation is CASSSYALAEPFF.

A single count supports this clone. V gene TRBV27 combines with J gene TRBJ1-5; D is uncertain. The CDR3 has 9 amino acids. Germline lookup yields CDR1 MNHEY and CDR2 SMNVEV (reference sequence). The V end lost 6 bases, the J end lost 14 bases, and 8 bases lay between the germline ends. DNA of the CDR3: TGTGCCAGCAGCCTTTTAAAGCATTTT. This codes for CASSLLKHF.